The 32 T cell receptor beta chains listed next were all sequenced from one sample in a study of CD8+ T cells in alopecia areata (dated by TCRdb to between 2018 and 2020). The library was made by the immunoSEQ multiplex PCR assay. RNA was extracted from all samples and reverse transcribed into cDNA, which served as template for TCR sequencing. The clones in this table, taken by TCRdb from immuneACCESS, are in-frame only. Not every clone is retained; where verified, under half of the shortfall comes from an unresolved V gene, and the cause of the rest is unknown. This sample is represented by over 120,000 clones; about 51% of them were singletons. The biggest ten clones account for 15% of the sample. This sample's time point label indicates: about four weeks on oral tofacitinib. The sample's treatment or condition, from its label and the paper: oral pan-JAK inhibitor, 5-10 mg twice daily. The input for sequencing was CD8+ T cells sorted from blood, taken at week 4, from a patient treated with tofacitinib. These receptors were obtained from a human donor with alopecia areata.

In this sample, this clone turned up a few times. The rearrangement links TRBV9 to TRBJ2-7, with TRBD1 matching over 8 bases. The germline gives CDR1 SGDLS, CDR2 YYNGEE. Losses at the gene ends were 3 bases for V and 3 bases for J; bases not matched to a gene: 14. The CDR3 contains 17 residues. The CDR3 nucleotides are TGTGCCAGCAGCGAAACGGTTATCCTTGGACAGGGCTACGAGCAGTACTTC. Its protein is CASSETVILGQGYEQYF.

The V and J genes are TRBV4-3 and TRBJ1-2; 7 nucleotides align to TRBD1. The CDR3 runs 14 residues. Germline lookup yields CDR1 LGHNA and CDR2 YSLEER. V shed 4 bases, J shed 3 bases, and the junction held 5 bases outside the gene matches. CDR3 DNA sequence: TGCGCCAGCAGCCTAGACAGGGCGGACTATGGCTACACCTTC. Its protein is CASSLDRADYGYTF.

This clone was observed a few times. The chain combines TRBV27 with TRBJ2-5, with D tentatively TRBD2 (5 bases). The CDR3 covers 14 residues. From germline, CDR1 is MNHEY and CDR2 SMNVEV (reference sequence). Trimming took 5 bases from V and 4 from J, leaving 14 bases between them. The CDR3 reads CASSLGFEGETQYF. DNA of the CDR3: TGTGCCAGCAGTCTGGGCTTCGAGGGAGAGACCCAGTACTTC.

J is TRBJ1-2 and V is TRBV29-1; D is undetermined. The ends were cut back, 8 bases at V and 7 bases at J, with 23 bases in the middle. The length of the CDR3 is 14 residues. Germline-derived CDR1 and CDR2 are SQVTM and ANQGSEA. In DNA, the CDR3 is TGCAGCATCCCATTATCCCAGAATGATGGTGGCTACACCTTC. Translation: CSIPLSQNDGGYTF.

The table lists this clone with a count of one. This sequence joins TRBV13 and TRBJ1-6, with D perhaps TRBD1 (6 bases). The CDR3 extends over 14 amino acids. Per germline, CDR1 PRHDT and CDR2 FYEKMQ (reference sequence). V lost 5 bases, J lost 6 bases, and 11 bases lay in between. In DNA form, the CDR3 reads TGTGCCAGCAGCAACAGGGATTCTAATTCACCCCTCCACTTT. Translation: CASSNRDSNSPLHF.

The genes are TRBV6-6 and TRBJ1-5; D may be TRBD1 (5 bases). CDR1 and CDR2 (germline): MNHNY, SVGAGI (reference sequence). This CDR3 has 15 residues. V lost 4 bases and J 2 bases, leaving 12 bases between the germline ends. CDR3: CASSFAREGNQPQHF. In DNA, the CDR3 is TGTGCCAGCAGTTTCGCCAGGGAAGGCAATCAGCCCCAGCATTTT.

This clone was seen more than once but under ten times. CDR3: CSVETEDRLYEQYF. CDR3 coding DNA: TGCAGCGTTGAAACCGAGGACAGGCTCTACGAGCAGTACTTC. J is TRBJ2-7 and V is TRBV29-1; 7 nucleotides align to TRBD1. Germline values: CDR1 SQVTM, CDR2 ANQGSEA. With 2 bases clipped from V and 3 bases from J, the junction kept 7 bases outside the gene matches. The CDR3 totals 14 residues.

This clone was counted between two and nine times. This chain uses TRBV13 with TRBJ1-2, with TRBD1 identical over 7 bases. With 3 bases clipped from V and 3 bases from J, the junction kept 7 bases outside the gene matches. This CDR3 is 15 amino acids long. Germline V gene sequence: CDR1 PRHDT, CDR2 FYEKMQ (reference sequence). The CDR3, as DNA: TGTGCCAGCAGCTTCGGACAGGAGGGGGACTATGGCTACACCTTC. This codes for CASSFGQEGDYGYTF.

Comment on this clone: The same CDR3 also results from other DNA sequences found in this sample. The chain couples TRBV7-9 to TRBJ2-5; D might be TRBD1 or TRBD2, each matching 5 bases. Trimming shortened V by 3 bases and J by 3 bases, and 8 bases separated the two germline ends. The germline V gene encodes CDR1 SEHNR and CDR2 FQNEAQ (reference sequence). The CDR3 spans 13 residues. CDR3 bases: TGTGCCAGCAGCTTTCAGGGAGAAGAGACCCAGTACTTC. Protein product: CASSFQGEETQYF. Together with reference TRBV7-9 and TRBJ2-5, the CDR3 gives the full variable domain: DTGVSQNPRHKITKRGQNVTFRCDPISEHNRLYWYRQTLGQGPEFLTYFQNEAQLEKSRLLSDRFSAERPKGSFSTLEIQRTEQGDSAMYLCASSFQGEETQYFGPGTRLLVL.

For the CDR3, the DNA is TGTGCCTGGAGTGTATCCAGGGATCGTGAGCAGTTCTTC. Amino acids: CAWSVSRDREQFF. The V gene is TRBV30, the J gene TRBJ2-1; TRBD1 might be the D (5 bases). CDR1 is GTSNPN and CDR2 is SVGIG in the germline V gene (reference sequence). Trimming stripped 0 bases from V and 9 bases from J, with 12 bases between. The CDR3 totals 13 residues.

This clone was observed a single time. The genes are TRBV11-2 and TRBJ2-5; the D is unclear. In germline, CDR1 is SGHAT, CDR2 FQNNGV. The V gene lost 0 bases and the J gene lost 3 bases, with 8 bases spanning the gap. The CDR3 has 14 residues. CDR3 sequence reads: CASSLETLKETQYF. DNA for the CDR3: TGTGCCAGCAGCTTAGAGACACTAAAAGAGACCCAGTACTTC.

This clone was counted only a few times. CDR3 bases: TGCAGCGTTGAAGGGACAGGGGGGTACAATGAGCAGTTCTTC. Protein sequence: CSVEGTGGYNEQFF. The V gene is TRBV29-1, the J gene TRBJ2-1; 10 bases fit TRBD1. The V gene end was trimmed by 1 base and the J gene end by 4 bases; junction bases not matched to a gene: 1. Germline V gene sequence: CDR1 SQVTM, CDR2 ANQGSEA. This CDR3 is 14 amino acids long.

This clone appeared a few times. V usage is TRBV13 and J usage is TRBJ1-2; D not resolved. CDR3 length: 14 residues. Deletions cut 0 bases from V and 0 bases from J, with 5 bases between. Germline CDR1 is PRHDT and CDR2 is FYEKMQ (reference sequence). The CDR3 loop is CASSLGRTNYGYTF. The CDR3 nucleotides are TGTGCCAGCAGCTTAGGCAGAACTAACTATGGCTACACCTTC.

The V gene is TRBV29-1, the J gene TRBJ1-1; D not resolved. Germline-derived CDR1 and CDR2 are SQVTM and ANQGSEA. V was cut by 6 bases and J by 2 bases, with 16 bases left in between. This CDR3 is built from 14 residues. This chain's CDR3 is CSVLDFIGNTEAFF. The CDR3 DNA reads as TGCAGCGTCCTCGACTTTATCGGCAACACTGAAGCTTTCTTT.

The chain links TRBV5-6 to TRBJ2-7; 9 bases line up with TRBD1. Germline CDR1 and CDR2: SGHDT and YYEEEE. V lost 4 bases, J lost 6 bases, and 11 bases stayed unmatched. This CDR3 comprises 15 residues. In DNA, the CDR3 is TGTGCCAGCAGCCAACCTCCGGGACAGGGTGCCGAGCAGTACTTC. Protein product: CASSQPPGQGAEQYF.

This clone came up a few times. The V gene is TRBV27, the J gene TRBJ2-3; D not resolved. This CDR3 contains 15 residues. The ends were cut back, 6 bases at V and 1 base at J, with 14 bases in the middle. CDR1 and CDR2 from the germline V gene are MNHEY and SMNVEV (reference sequence). CDR3 sequence: CASSPRSAGTDTQYF. DNA for the CDR3: TGTGCCAGCAGCCCCCGGTCGGCGGGCACAGATACGCAGTATTTT.

The chain has TRBV15 and TRBJ2-7, with a possible D match to TRBD1 (5 bases). Germline CDR1 is LNHNV and CDR2 is YYDKDF (reference sequence). The CDR3 has 15 amino acids. Trimming removed 5 bases at V and 0 bases at J, with 14 bases between. In DNA form, the CDR3 reads TGTGCCACCAGCCCAGCGAGCGACAGCTCCTACGAGCAGTACTTC. Protein sequence: CATSPASDSSYEQYF.

This chain links TRBV6-1 with TRBJ2-7; 10 bases match TRBD1. Looked up from germline, CDR1 is MNHNS and CDR2 is SASEGT. The V segment lost 1 base and the J segment 3 bases; nucleotides outside the gene matches: 0. The CDR3 runs 14 residues. The CDR3: CASSEGTGGYEQYF. For the CDR3, the DNA is TGTGCCAGCAGTGAAGGGACAGGGGGCTACGAGCAGTACTTC.

The sample holds a few counts of this clone. The rearrangement joins TRBV4-1 to TRBJ2-1, with D possibly being TRBD2 (5 bases). The CDR3 totals 17 residues. The germline V and J ends were trimmed by 0 bases and 2 bases, with 14 bases remaining between them. The germline gives CDR1 MGHRA, CDR2 YSYEKL. In DNA, the CDR3 is TGCGCCAGCAGCCAAGACCCGGACTCCGGGGCCTACAATGAGCAGTTCTTC. Protein sequence: CASSQDPDSGAYNEQFF.

The chain has TRBV29-1 and TRBJ1-2, with 8 nucleotides matching TRBD1. The V and J ends lost 7 bases and 6 bases, in that order; junction bases with no gene match: 10. The CDR3 consists of 13 residues. Germline-derived CDR1 and CDR2 are SQVTM and ANQGSEA. CDR3 protein: CSAGADRVDGYTF. CDR3 bases: TGCAGCGCGGGAGCGGACAGGGTGGATGGCTACACCTTC. Using reference TRBV29-1 and TRBJ1-2 for the parts outside the CDR3, the full variable domain is SAVISQKPSRDICQRGTSLTIQCQVDSQVTMMFWYRQQPGQSLTLIATANQGSEATYESGFVIDKFPISRPNLTFSTLTVSNMSPEDSSIYLCSAGADRVDGYTFGSGTRLTVV.

This clone was recorded a few times. CDR3 region: CASSVGGGSGSPLHF. For the CDR3, the DNA is TGTGCCAGCAGCGTAGGAGGGGGCTCTGGTTCACCCCTCCACTTT. The J gene is TRBJ1-6, the V gene TRBV9, with 7 bases lining up with TRBD1. J was trimmed by 9 bases and V by 0 bases; bases with no gene match: 6. CDR1 is SGDLS and CDR2 is YYNGEE in the germline V gene. This CDR3 has 15 amino acids.

The chain recombines TRBV4-1 with TRBJ2-2; 12 bases agree with TRBD2. The junction had 4 bases not matched to a gene; V was cut back by 4 bases and J by 4 bases. The germline V gene encodes CDR1 MGHRA and CDR2 YSYEKL. This CDR3 contains 16 residues. CDR3 amino acids: CASSRGTSGPTGELFF. The CDR3, as DNA: TGCGCCAGCAGCCGGGGGACTAGCGGGCCCACCGGGGAGCTGTTTTTT.

The CDR3 DNA reads TGTGCCAGCAGCTCCACAGGGTTAGGTCAGCAGTTCTTC. As protein: CASSSTGLGQQFF. The chain has TRBV5-6 and TRBJ2-1; possible D gene TRBD1, 6 bases. In germline, CDR1 is SGHDT, CDR2 YYEEEE. Trimming removed 3 bases at V and 11 bases at J, with 15 bases between. This CDR3 has 13 amino acids.

As concerns this clone: One end of the junction is discordant with germline, which a read error may explain. This rearrangement joins TRBV7-6 to TRBJ1-5, with D possibly being TRBD1 (5 bases). CDR1 and CDR2 (germline): SGHVS, FNYEAQ. The CDR3 consists of 13 residues. CDR3 nucleotide sequence: TGTGTCAGCAGCTTGGGGGAAGATACACCCCAGCATTTT. It codes for CVSSLGEDTPQHF.

This clone has only a few counts. This rearrangement joins TRBV7-9 to TRBJ2-3; D ambiguous. Trimming removed 0 bases at V and 2 bases at J, with 9 bases between. CDR3 length: 15 amino acids. CDR1 is SEHNR, CDR2 FQNEAQ, per germline (reference sequence). CDR3 region: CASSLAIANTDTQYF. CDR3 nucleotides: TGTGCCAGCAGCTTAGCAATAGCCAACACAGATACGCAGTATTTT.

The chain is built from TRBV4-1 and TRBJ2-3; 9 bases match TRBD2. Germline CDR1 MGHRA, CDR2 YSYEKL. The CDR3 runs to 18 residues. The ends lost 3 bases at V and 1 base at J; junction bases unmatched: 11. The CDR3 reads CASSQGPGGGAGTDTQYF. In nucleotides, the CDR3 is TGCGCCAGCAGCCAGGGGCCCGGCGGGGGGGCGGGCACAGATACGCAGTATTTT.

Only a few counts were recorded for this clone. This chain's CDR3 is CASSSLLGGLGDTQYF. CDR3 sequence (DNA): TGTGCCAGCAGCTCCCTTTTGGGGGGGCTCGGTGATACGCAGTATTTT. The chain couples TRBV5-6 to TRBJ2-3; D might be TRBD2 (7 bases). CDR3 length: 16 amino acids. Germline loops: CDR1 SGHDT, CDR2 YYEEEE. Trimming pared 3 bases from V and 6 bases from J, leaving 20 bases between. Full variable domain (outside the CDR3, taken from reference TRBV5-6 and TRBJ2-3): DAGVTQSPTHLIKTRGQQVTLRCSPKSGHDTVSWYQQALGQGPQFIFQYYEEEERQRGNFPDRFSGHQFPNYSSELNVNALLLGDSALYLCASSSLLGGLGDTQYFGPGTRLTVL.

The rearrangement uses TRBV20-1 and TRBJ1-2; D is unclear. The V gene lost 2 bases and the J gene lost 5 bases, with 3 bases spanning the gap. The germline CDR1 and CDR2 sequences are DFQATT and SNEGSKA (reference sequence). The CDR3 length is 10 residues. The CDR3 spells CSARRYGYTF. The CDR3 DNA sequence: TGCAGTGCTAGACGGTATGGCTACACCTTC.

In its sample, this clone was seen a few times. The CDR3 sequence: CASRTDREGHEQFF. CDR3 DNA: TGTGCCAGCAGAACGGACAGGGAAGGTCATGAGCAGTTCTTC. The chain has TRBV11-1 and TRBJ2-1; 8 nucleotides line up with TRBD1. The trim removed 6 bases at V and 8 bases at J, leaving 9 bases unmatched. The CDR3 is made up of 14 amino acids. Germline V gene data show CDR1 as SGHAT and CDR2 as FQDESV (reference sequence).

This chain uses TRBV27 with TRBJ1-6; TRBD1 is a possible D gene (5 bases). Germline values: CDR1 MNHEY, CDR2 SMNVEV (reference sequence). Trimming pared 2 bases from V and 9 bases from J, leaving 17 bases between. The CDR3 totals 16 residues. The CDR3 region is CASSLGPGMGTSPLHF. CDR3 sequence (DNA): TGTGCCAGCAGTTTAGGCCCAGGGATGGGGACTTCACCCCTCCACTTT.

The chain combines TRBV30 with TRBJ1-6, with a possible D match to TRBD1 (6 bases). This CDR3 comprises 17 residues. Trimming stripped 2 bases from V and 10 bases from J, with 24 bases between. Germline CDR1 and CDR2: GTSNPN and SVGIG (reference sequence). This CDR3 is CAWSPERQQGSWSPLHF. In DNA form, the CDR3 reads TGTGCCTGGAGTCCCGAAAGGCAACAGGGTAGCTGGTCACCCCTCCACTTT.

This clone was counted only a few times. The J gene is TRBJ2-5, the V gene TRBV25-1; no reliable D call. The ends were cut back, 4 bases at V and 5 bases at J, with 5 bases in the middle. Germline V gives CDR1 MGHDK, CDR2 SYGVNS. The CDR3 spans 11 residues. The CDR3 DNA sequence: TGTGCCAGCAGTGGAGTCGAGACCCAGTACTTC. Protein sequence: CASSGVETQYF.